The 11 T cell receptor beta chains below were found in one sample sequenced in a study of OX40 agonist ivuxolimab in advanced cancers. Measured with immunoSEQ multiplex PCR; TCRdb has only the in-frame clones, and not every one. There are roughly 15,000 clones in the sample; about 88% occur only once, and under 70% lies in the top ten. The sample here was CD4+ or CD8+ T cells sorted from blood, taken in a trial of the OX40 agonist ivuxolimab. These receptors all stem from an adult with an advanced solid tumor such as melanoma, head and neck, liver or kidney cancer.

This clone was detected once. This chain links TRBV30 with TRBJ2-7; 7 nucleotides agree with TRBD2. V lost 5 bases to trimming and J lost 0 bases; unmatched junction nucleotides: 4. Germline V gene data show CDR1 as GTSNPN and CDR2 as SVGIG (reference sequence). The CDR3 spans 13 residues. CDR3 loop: CAWGTTNSYEQYF. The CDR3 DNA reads TGTGCCTGGGGGACTACCAACTCCTACGAGCAGTACTTC.

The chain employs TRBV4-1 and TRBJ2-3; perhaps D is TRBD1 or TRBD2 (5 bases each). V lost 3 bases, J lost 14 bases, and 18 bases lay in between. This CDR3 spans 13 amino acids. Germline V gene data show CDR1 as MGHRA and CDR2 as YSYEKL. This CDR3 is CASSQWRGDSLYF. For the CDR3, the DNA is TGCGCCAGCAGCCAGTGGCGAGGGGATAGTCTGTATTTT.

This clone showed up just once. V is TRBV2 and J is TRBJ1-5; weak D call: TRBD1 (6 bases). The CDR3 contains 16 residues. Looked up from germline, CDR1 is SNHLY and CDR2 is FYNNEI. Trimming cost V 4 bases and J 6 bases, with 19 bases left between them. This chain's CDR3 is CASSVQDRGAGQPQHF. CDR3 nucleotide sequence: TGTGCCAGCAGTGTTCAGGACAGAGGGGCGGGTCAGCCCCAGCATTTT.

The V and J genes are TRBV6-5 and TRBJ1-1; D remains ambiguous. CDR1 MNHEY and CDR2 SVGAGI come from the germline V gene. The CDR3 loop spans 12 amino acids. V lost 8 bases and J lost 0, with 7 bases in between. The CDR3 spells CASGMLNTEAFF. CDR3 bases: TGTGCCAGCGGGATGTTGAACACTGAAGCTTTCTTT.

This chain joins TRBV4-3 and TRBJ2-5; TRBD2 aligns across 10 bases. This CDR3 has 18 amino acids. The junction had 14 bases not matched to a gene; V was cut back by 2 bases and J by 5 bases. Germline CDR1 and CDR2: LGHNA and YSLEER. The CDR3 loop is CASSQKLAGASRWETQYF. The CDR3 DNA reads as TGCGCCAGCAGCCAAAAGCTAGCGGGGGCTTCAAGGTGGGAGACCCAGTACTTC.

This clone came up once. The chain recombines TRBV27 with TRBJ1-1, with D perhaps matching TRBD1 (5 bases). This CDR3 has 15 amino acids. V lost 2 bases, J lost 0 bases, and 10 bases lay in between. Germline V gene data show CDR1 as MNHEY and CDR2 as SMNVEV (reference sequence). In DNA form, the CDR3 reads TGTGCCAGCAGTTTAACAGGCCCCATGAACACTGAAGCTTTCTTT. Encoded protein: CASSLTGPMNTEAFF.

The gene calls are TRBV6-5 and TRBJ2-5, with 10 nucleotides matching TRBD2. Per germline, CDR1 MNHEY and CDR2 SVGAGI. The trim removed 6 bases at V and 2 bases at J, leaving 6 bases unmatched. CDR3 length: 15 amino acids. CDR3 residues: CASSPISGGQETQYF. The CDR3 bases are TGTGCCAGCAGCCCTATTAGCGGGGGGCAAGAGACCCAGTACTTC.

The CDR3 reads CAISGGREGLQTYEQYF. The CDR3 region has the DNA TGTGCCATCAGTGGGGGCAGGGAGGGACTGCAGACCTACGAGCAGTACTTC. V gene TRBV10-3 combines with J gene TRBJ2-7; 7 nucleotides line up with TRBD2. CDR3 length: 17 amino acids. Trimming took 4 bases from V and 2 from J; bases not matched to a gene: 14. Germline CDR1 is ENHRY and CDR2 is SYGVKD.

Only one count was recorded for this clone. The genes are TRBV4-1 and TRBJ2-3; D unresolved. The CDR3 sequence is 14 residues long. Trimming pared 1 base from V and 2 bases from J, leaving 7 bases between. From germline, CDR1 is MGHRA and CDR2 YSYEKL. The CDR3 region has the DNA TGCGCCAGCAGCCAAGCCGGTTTCACAGATACGCAGTATTTT. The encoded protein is CASSQAGFTDTQYF.

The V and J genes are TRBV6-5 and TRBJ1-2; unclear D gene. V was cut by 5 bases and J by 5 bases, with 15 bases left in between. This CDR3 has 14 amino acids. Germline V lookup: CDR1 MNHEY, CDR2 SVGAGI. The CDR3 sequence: CASSPRREVYGYTF. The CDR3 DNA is TGTGCCAGCAGTCCCCGGCGGGAGGTATATGGCTACACCTTC.

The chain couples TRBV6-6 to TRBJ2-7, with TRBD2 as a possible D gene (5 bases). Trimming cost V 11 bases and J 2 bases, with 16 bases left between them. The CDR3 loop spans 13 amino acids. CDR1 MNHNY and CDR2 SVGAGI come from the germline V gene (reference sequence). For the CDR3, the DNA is TGTGCCGTAGGTGAGGGAAACACCTACGAGCAGTACTTC. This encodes CAVGEGNTYEQYF.